This is a list of T cell receptor beta chains from one sample in a study of shared clonotypes between healthy human individuals. Profiling relied on immunoSEQ multiplex PCR, and the TCRdb table lists in-frame clones only, not all of them. The repertoire includes over a million clones, around 95% of them detected once, and roughly 1.1% sits in the top ten. The sample comprised naive CD4+ T cells sorted from blood. These receptors were taken from a man aged 30 to 45 in good health. Each CDR3 is given without its conserved first and last residue. Each record gives: D gene, J gene, V gene, CDR3 protein. D genes are given only for firm matches.

-,TRBJ2-7,TRBV6-1,ASTGSVSYEQY
-,TRBJ2-3,TRBV7-6,ASSPMASTDTQY
-,TRBJ2-1,TRBV7-6,ASSPRSNEQF
-,TRBJ2-7,TRBV6-1,ASSTASLIYEQY
-,TRBJ2-7,TRBV4-2,ASSQEAVSYEQY
-,TRBJ2-3,TRBV5-1,ASRQKGSGVSPTDTQY
-,TRBJ2-1,TRBV6-6,ASSRQSYNEQF
-,TRBJ2-1,TRBV7-9,ASSLNTGFRVHNEQF
TRBD1,TRBJ1-5,TRBV28,ASSQRQGGNQPQH
TRBD1,TRBJ1-1,TRBV7-2,ASSPMTGSPEAF
-,TRBJ1-5,TRBV5-1,ASSLGDTNQPQH
-,TRBJ2-6,TRBV28,ASRREAGANVLT
-,TRBJ1-5,TRBV5-5,ASSLDHPGRPNQPQH
TRBD2,TRBJ2-1,TRBV5-6,ASSSGLARDEQF
-,TRBJ2-7,TRBV18,ASSPPIKGYEQY
TRBD2,TRBJ2-1,TRBV4-1,ASSQGSGRAPINEQF
-,TRBJ1-2,TRBV15,ATSRDLGGGGYT
TRBD2,TRBJ2-5,TRBV7-2,ASSFQAGGNQETQY
-,TRBJ1-2,TRBV27,ASSPRTLGYGYT
TRBD2,TRBJ2-1,TRBV14,ASSIAGRQF
-,TRBJ1-1,TRBV20-1,SAPAEGGAF
-,TRBJ1-5,TRBV18,ASSLTTGGNQPQH
-,TRBJ1-5,TRBV15,ATSRTRRRGIGDQPQH
-,TRBJ2-1,TRBV7-9,ASSPGTSGPYNEQF
-,TRBJ1-4,TRBV7-2,ASSFGTPKKLF